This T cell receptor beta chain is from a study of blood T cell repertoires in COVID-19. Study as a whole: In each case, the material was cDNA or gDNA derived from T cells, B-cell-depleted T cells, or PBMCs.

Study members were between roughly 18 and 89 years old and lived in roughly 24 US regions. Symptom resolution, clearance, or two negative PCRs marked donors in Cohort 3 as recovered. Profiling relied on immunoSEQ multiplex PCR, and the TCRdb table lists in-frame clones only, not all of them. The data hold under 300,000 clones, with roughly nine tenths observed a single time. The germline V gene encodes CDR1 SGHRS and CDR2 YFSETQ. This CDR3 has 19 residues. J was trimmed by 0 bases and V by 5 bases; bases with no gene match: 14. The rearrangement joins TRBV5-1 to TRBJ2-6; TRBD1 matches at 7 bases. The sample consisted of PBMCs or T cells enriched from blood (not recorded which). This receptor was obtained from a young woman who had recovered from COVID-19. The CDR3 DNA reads TGCGCCAGCAGTCTTCAGCCCCGGACAGGAGTCTCTGGGGCCAACGTCCTGACTTTC. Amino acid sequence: CASSLQPRTGVSGANVLTF.